The clone carrying this TCR beta chain was counted at least ten times. Its specificity is unknown. This sample is drawn from a study of T cell repertoires in cytomegalovirus infection. The wider study: Peptides in the study included HLA-C-restricted and HLA-B-restricted CMV epitopes. Matching HLA type and CMV infection were both indicated by public TCR beta signatures. The study's findings and limits: CMV carriers having the relevant HLA were flagged by cumulative public TCR beta family frequency. The ex vivo response was dominated by HLA-C-restricted CMV-specific TCR beta clonotypes.

TCRdb re-called the reads with MiXCR, one entry per CDR3 protein. The data show 700,000 to 950,000 distinct CDR3 sequences, with less than 35% seen just once and roughly 12% held by the top ten. The receptor's source is a human donor in good health (CMV status not recorded). Some clones in this sample may be carry-over from other donors' samples. The sequenced sample was cultured CD8+ T cells from PBMCs, obtained from culture after CMV antigen stimulation.

The CDR3 nucleotides read TGTGCCAGCAGCTCCCCGGACAGGCCTAATCAGCCCCAGCATTTT. It specifies CASSSPDRPNQPQHF. The rearrangement joins TRBV7-8 to TRBJ1-5; TRBD1 matches 7 bases. J gave up 4 bases and V 4 bases, and 7 bases lay outside the gene matches. The CDR3 loop spans 15 amino acids. Germline V lookup: CDR1 SGHVS, CDR2 FQNEAQ.